The 25 T cell receptor beta chains given below trace back to one sample, sequenced in a study of early T cells in non-severe SARS-CoV-2 infection (dated by TCRdb to 2020 to 2022). The library came from 5' RACE. Sequenced using a NextSeq 500. TCRdb passed the public sequencing reads through fastp at Q25 and MiXCR, retaining productive beta sequences. Duplicate CDR3 protein sequences are folded into a single record with the most common DNA and genes. In all, the sample holds roughly 60,000 distinct CDR3 sequences, and under 7.5% of those were seen once. The ten largest make up 4.5% to 6% of the sample. The material sequenced was whole blood, taken at baseline. The receptors come from an adult who was a healthcare worker with PCR-confirmed SARS-CoV-2 infection or an uninfected control (not recorded which).

This clonotype was seen a few times. The rearrangement links TRBV9 to TRBJ2-2; no clear D. The V gene lost 10 bases and the J gene lost 5 bases, with 9 bases spanning the gap. Germline V CDR1 and CDR2: SGDLS, YYNGEE. The CDR3 runs 11 residues. CDR3 nucleotide sequence: TGTGCCCCCGGCATTACCGGGGAGCTGTTTTTT. Its protein is CAPGITGELFF.

This chain links TRBV12-3 or TRBV12-4 with TRBJ2-1, with a tentative D call TRBD2 (7 bases). V was clipped by 4 bases and J by 3 bases, with 19 bases between them. This CDR3 has 17 amino acids. The CDR3, as DNA: TGTGCCAGCAGTTCCCAGGACGGGGGGCCTCTCTACAATGAGCAGTTCTTC. Protein: CASSSQDGGPLYNEQFF.

This clonotype appeared a few times. The V call is TRBV28, the J call TRBJ2-7; 9 bases fit TRBD1. V lost 4 bases to trimming and J lost 3 bases; unmatched junction nucleotides: 4. CDR3 length: 14 amino acids. The germline CDR1 and CDR2 sequences are MDHEN and SYDVKM. The CDR3 region has the DNA TGTGCCAGCAGTTGGGACAGGGCTCTCTACGAGCAGTACTTC. Its protein is CASSWDRALYEQYF.

This clonotype was seen only a few times. V gene TRBV27 combines with J gene TRBJ2-4, with D possibly being TRBD1 or TRBD2 (5 bases each). CDR3 length equals 13 residues. CDR1 MNHEY and CDR2 SMNVEV come from the germline V gene (reference sequence). Trimming took off 4 bases at V and 1 base at J, with 5 bases between the two ends. CDR3: CASSWGAKNIQYF. The CDR3 DNA reads as TGTGCCAGCAGTTGGGGGGCCAAAAACATTCAGTACTTC.

The V gene is TRBV4-1, the J gene TRBJ1-1; TRBD1 aligns across 7 bases. The CDR3 contains 15 residues. The germline CDR1 and CDR2 sequences are MGHRA and YSYEKL. Unmatched junction bases numbered 7, after V lost 1 base and J lost 5 bases. CDR3 sequence reads: CASSQGTGVGTEAFF. CDR3 nucleotides: TGCGCCAGCAGCCAAGGAACAGGGGTGGGGACTGAAGCTTTCTTT.

The chain has TRBV29-1 and TRBJ2-7; D may correspond to TRBD1 or TRBD2 (5 bases each). The germline gives CDR1 SQVTM, CDR2 ANQGSEA. This CDR3 region has 14 residues. Trimming left V 4 bases short and J 2 bases short, with 15 bases between. The DNA for the CDR3 is TGCAGCGTTGGAGGGGCAGGGTACGCCTACGAGCAGTACTTC. Its protein is CSVGGAGYAYEQYF.

The chain employs TRBV5-1 and TRBJ1-4; D gene unclear. The ends were cut back, 0 bases at V and 8 bases at J, with 11 bases in the middle. The CDR3 runs to 14 residues. Germline CDR1 is SGHRS and CDR2 is YFSETQ. As DNA, the CDR3 is TGCGCCAGCAGCTTGGCGCCCCCGGGCGAAAAACTGTTTTTT. Its protein product is CASSLAPPGEKLFF. Drawing the rest from reference TRBV5-1 and TRBJ1-4, the complete variable domain is KAGVTQTPRYLIKTRGQQVTLSCSPISGHRSVSWYQQTPGQGLQFLFEYFSETQRNKGNFPGRFSGRQFSNSRSEMNVSTLELGDSALYLCASSLAPPGEKLFFGSGTQLSVL.

This clonotype was seen more than once but under ten times. The chain has TRBV19 and TRBJ2-7; perhaps TRBD2 as D (5 bases). The CDR3 runs 15 residues. Trimming took 5 bases from V and 2 from J, leaving 16 bases between them. Germline-derived CDR1 and CDR2 are LNHDA and SQIVND (reference sequence). This chain's CDR3 is CASSLTSGGTYEQYF. For the CDR3, the DNA is TGTGCCAGTAGTCTCACGAGCGGCGGTACCTACGAGCAGTACTTC.

This clonotype was seen a few times. The chain recombines TRBV28 with TRBJ2-5; TRBD2 aligns across 9 bases. With V trimmed by 4 bases and J by 1 base, 13 bases remained unmatched. Germline loops: CDR1 MDHEN, CDR2 SYDVKM. The CDR3 runs to 18 residues. DNA for the CDR3: TGTGCCAGCAGTTCTCTTTCAGGGCGGGGGGGCTCCCAAGAGACCCAGTACTTC. It codes for CASSSLSGRGGSQETQYF.

This clonotype was detected ten times or more. The chain couples TRBV7-2 to TRBJ2-7; 12 bases are shared with TRBD2. Germline V lookup: CDR1 SGHTA, CDR2 FQGNSA. Trimming at V came to 5 bases and at J to 5 bases, leaving 13 bases not matched to a gene. The CDR3 length is 17 residues. For the CDR3, the DNA is TGTGCCAGCAGCCTAAGAACTAGCGGGGGGTCCGTAGACGAGCAGTACTTC. This encodes CASSLRTSGGSVDEQYF.

This clonotype was seen more than once but under ten times. The V gene is TRBV20-1, the J gene TRBJ2-7; either TRBD1 or TRBD2 may fit D (5 bases each). The CDR3 runs 16 residues. The germline gives CDR1 DFQATT, CDR2 SNEGSKA (reference sequence). Deletions cut 5 bases from V and 0 bases from J, with 20 bases between. CDR3 DNA: TGCAGTGCTCCCCTATTACCGGGACCCCGCTCCTACGAGCAGTACTTC. This encodes CSAPLLPGPRSYEQYF.

This clonotype was counted at least ten times. The V call is TRBV2, the J call TRBJ2-1; 10 bases match TRBD1. Trimming at V came to 3 bases and at J to 6 bases, leaving 11 bases not matched to a gene. Looked up from germline, CDR1 is SNHLY and CDR2 is FYNNEI. CDR3 length: 17 amino acids. The CDR3 DNA sequence: TGTGCCAGCAGTGAGCCGATGGACAGGGGGGAGACCAATGAGCAGTTCTTC. Translation gives CASSEPMDRGETNEQFF.

There are a few counts of this clonotype. J is TRBJ1-3 and V is TRBV12-3 or TRBV12-4, with D unclear. Trimming stripped 8 bases from V and 6 bases from J, with 14 bases between. CDR3 length: 13 residues. The CDR3 DNA reads TGTGCCAGCTCCGACGCGAACGAAAACACCATATATTTT. Translating gives CASSDANENTIYF.

This clonotype has just one count. This chain uses TRBV6-6 with TRBJ1-5; 12 positions agree with TRBD1. The CDR3 totals 15 residues. Per the germline V gene, CDR1 is MNHNY and CDR2 is SVGAGI (reference sequence). The V segment lost 7 bases and the J segment 4 bases; nucleotides outside the gene matches: 5. The CDR3 bases are TGTGCCAGCAAGGGACAGGGGGCTAAGAATCAGCCCCAGCATTTT. This encodes CASKGQGAKNQPQHF.

The chain carries TRBV28 and TRBJ2-2; possible D gene TRBD1, 6 bases. V gave up 6 bases and J gave up 3 bases, with 11 bases separating them. The CDR3 sequence is 14 residues long. Germline loops: CDR1 MDHEN, CDR2 SYDVKM. In nucleotides, the CDR3 is TGTGCCAGCAGCCCGGGACAAGACACCGGGGAGCTGTTTTTT. Translating it yields CASSPGQDTGELFF.

The rearrangement joins TRBV27 to TRBJ1-6; D not resolved. The V gene lost 4 bases and the J gene lost 12 bases, with 10 bases spanning the gap. Germline V gene data show CDR1 as MNHEY and CDR2 as SMNVEV (reference sequence). The CDR3 consists of 12 residues. CDR3 sequence (DNA): TGTGCCAGCAGTTATGGTGGCAGACCCCTCCACTTT. Residues: CASSYGGRPLHF.

The sample holds a few counts of this clonotype. This chain joins TRBV18 and TRBJ1-2; 7 bases map to TRBD1. The CDR3 runs 13 residues. The ends lost 2 bases at V and 7 bases at J; junction bases unmatched: 4. The germline V gene has CDR1 KGHSH and CDR2 LQKENI. In DNA, the CDR3 is TGTGCCAGCTCACCAGGGGACAGCGTTGGCTACACCTTC. Translation: CASSPGDSVGYTF.

This clonotype was found many times. The J gene is TRBJ2-2, the V gene TRBV2; D gene unclear. Looked up from germline, CDR1 is SNHLY and CDR2 is FYNNEI. V dropped 4 bases and J dropped 6 bases, with 12 bases sitting between them. The CDR3 length is 14 residues. The CDR3 DNA reads as TGTGCCAGCAGTGGACAACAGATAGCCGGGGAGCTGTTTTTT. This translates into CASSGQQIAGELFF.

This clonotype was counted between two and nine times. The chain is built from TRBV20-1 and TRBJ1-4; D is undetermined. V lost 6 bases to trimming and J lost 3 bases, with 20 bases between them. In germline, CDR1 is DFQATT, CDR2 SNEGSKA (reference sequence). The CDR3 is made up of 16 amino acids. CDR3 amino acids: CSAQGRTGRPNEKLFF. The DNA for the CDR3 is TGCAGTGCCCAAGGACGGACCGGGAGGCCTAATGAAAAACTGTTTTTT.

This clonotype has a handful of counts. The genes are TRBV15 and TRBJ2-3; TRBD2 matches at 9 bases. CDR3 length: 18 amino acids. Germline values: CDR1 LNHNV, CDR2 YYDKDF (reference sequence). Trimming at V came to 0 bases and at J to 4 bases, leaving 11 bases not matched to a gene. The CDR3 here is CATSRDQALAGFPDTQYF. CDR3 DNA: TGTGCCACCAGCAGAGATCAAGCTCTAGCGGGGTTTCCAGATACGCAGTATTTT.

The chain recombines TRBV4-3 with TRBJ2-7, with 8 bases identical to TRBD1. V lost 2 bases and J lost 2; bases outside the gene matches: 5. From germline, CDR1 is LGHNA and CDR2 YSLEER. The length of the CDR3 is 15 residues. The chain's CDR3 is CASSQIIQGAYEQYF. CDR3 nucleotides: TGCGCCAGCAGCCAAATAATACAGGGGGCCTACGAGCAGTACTTC.

This clonotype came up many times. This chain uses TRBV10-3 with TRBJ1-2; no firm D call. Germline-derived CDR1 and CDR2 are ENHRY and SYGVKD. V was clipped by 7 bases and J by 2 bases, with 11 bases between them. This CDR3 comprises 13 residues. CDR3 sequence: CAITADENYGYTF. The CDR3 DNA reads as TGTGCCATCACCGCGGACGAAAACTATGGCTACACCTTC.

In this sample, this clonotype turned up many times. V and J are TRBV24-1 and TRBJ2-3; D remains unclear. Germline-derived CDR1 and CDR2 are KGHDR and SFDVKD. This CDR3 region has 15 residues. The ends were cut back, 4 bases at V and 3 bases at J, with 13 bases in the middle. CDR3 sequence (DNA): TGTGCCACCAGTGACCCCCGGACCGCGACAGATACGCAGTATTTT. Encoded protein: CATSDPRTATDTQYF.

This clonotype occurred many times. CDR3 sequence (DNA): TGCGCCAGCAGCTTGGAGGTAGCGGCCTTCTACGAGCAGTACTTC. Translating it yields CASSLEVAAFYEQYF. This chain joins TRBV5-1 and TRBJ2-7; a possible D gene is TRBD2 (6 bases). The germline V and J ends were trimmed by 0 bases and 3 bases, with 13 bases remaining between them. Germline CDR1 reads SGHRS; CDR2 reads YFSETQ. The CDR3 is 15 amino acids.

The chain recombines TRBV7-9 with TRBJ1-2; TRBD1 matches at 7 bases. The V gene end was trimmed by 3 bases and the J gene end by 4 bases; junction bases not matched to a gene: 5. The CDR3 has 14 amino acids. Germline CDR1 and CDR2: SEHNR and FQNEAQ (reference sequence). The CDR3 spells CASSFPGGGYGYTF. The CDR3 DNA sequence: TGTGCCAGCAGCTTCCCAGGGGGAGGCTATGGCTACACCTTC.